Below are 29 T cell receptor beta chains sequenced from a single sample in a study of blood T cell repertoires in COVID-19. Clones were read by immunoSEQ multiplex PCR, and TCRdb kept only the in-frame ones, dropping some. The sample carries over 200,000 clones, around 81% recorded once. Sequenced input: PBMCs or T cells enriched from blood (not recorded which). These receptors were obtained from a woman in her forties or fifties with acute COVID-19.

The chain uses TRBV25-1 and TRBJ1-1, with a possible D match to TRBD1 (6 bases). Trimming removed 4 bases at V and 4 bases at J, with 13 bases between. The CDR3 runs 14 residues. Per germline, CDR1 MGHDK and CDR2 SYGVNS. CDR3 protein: CASSGQVMGTEAFF. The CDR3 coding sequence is TGTGCCAGCAGTGGACAGGTAATGGGCACTGAAGCTTTCTTT. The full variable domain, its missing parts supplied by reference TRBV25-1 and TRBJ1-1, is EADIYQTPRYLVIGTGKKITLECSQTMGHDKMYWYQQDPGMELHLIHYSYGVNSTEKGDLSSESTVSRIRTEHFPLTLESARPSHTSQYLCASSGQVMGTEAFFGQGTRLTVV.

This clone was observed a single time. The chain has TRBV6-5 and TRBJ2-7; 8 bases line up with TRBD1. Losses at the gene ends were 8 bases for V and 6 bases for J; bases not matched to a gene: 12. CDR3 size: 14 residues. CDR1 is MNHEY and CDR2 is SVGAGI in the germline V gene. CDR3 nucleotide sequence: TGTGCCAGCGGTTGGGGACAGGCAAGGGGCGAGCAGTACTTC. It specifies CASGWGQARGEQYF.

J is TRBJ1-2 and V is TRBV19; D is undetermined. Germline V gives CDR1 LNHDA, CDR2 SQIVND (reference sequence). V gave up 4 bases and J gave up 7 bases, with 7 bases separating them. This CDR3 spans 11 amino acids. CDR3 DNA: TGTGCCAGTAGTACTTTCGGTGGCTACACCTTC. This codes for CASSTFGGYTF.

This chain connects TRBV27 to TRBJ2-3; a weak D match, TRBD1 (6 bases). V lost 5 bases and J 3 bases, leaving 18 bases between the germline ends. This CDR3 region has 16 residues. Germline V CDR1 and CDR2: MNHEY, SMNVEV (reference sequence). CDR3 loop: CASSPGTSPGTDTQYF. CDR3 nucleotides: TGTGCCAGCAGTCCCGGGACAAGTCCCGGGACAGATACGCAGTATTTT.

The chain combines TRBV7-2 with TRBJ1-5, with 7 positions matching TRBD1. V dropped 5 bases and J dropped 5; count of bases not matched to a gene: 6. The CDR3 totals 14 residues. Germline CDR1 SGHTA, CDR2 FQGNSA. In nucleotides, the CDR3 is TGTGCCAGCAGCCCGGGACAGCCTTATCAGCCCCAGCATTTT. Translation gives CASSPGQPYQPQHF.

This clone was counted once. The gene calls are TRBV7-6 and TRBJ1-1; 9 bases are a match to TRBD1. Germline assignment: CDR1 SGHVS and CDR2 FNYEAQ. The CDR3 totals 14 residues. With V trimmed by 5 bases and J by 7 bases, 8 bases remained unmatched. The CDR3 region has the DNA TGTGCCAGCAGCCTCACAGGGGGCTCGAGTGAAGCTTTCTTT. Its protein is CASSLTGGSSEAFF. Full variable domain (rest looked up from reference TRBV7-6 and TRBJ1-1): GAGVSQSPRYKVTKRGQDVALRCDPISGHVSLYWYRQALGQGPEFLTYFNYEAQQDKSGLPNDRFSAERPEGSISTLTIQRTEQRDSAMYRCASSLTGGSSEAFFGQGTRLTVV.

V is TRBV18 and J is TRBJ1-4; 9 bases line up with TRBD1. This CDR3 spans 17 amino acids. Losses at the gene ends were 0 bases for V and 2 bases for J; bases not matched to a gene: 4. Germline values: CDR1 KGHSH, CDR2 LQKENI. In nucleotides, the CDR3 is TGTGCCAGCTCACCACCAGGGACAGGGACGACTAATGAAAAACTGTTTTTT. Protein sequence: CASSPPGTGTTNEKLFF. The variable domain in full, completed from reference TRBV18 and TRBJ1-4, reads NAGVMQNPRHLVRRRGQEARLRCSPMKGHSHVYWYRQLPEEGLKFMVYLQKENIIDESGMPKERFSAEFPKEGPSILRIQQVVRGDSAAYFCASSPPGTGTTNEKLFFGSGTQLSVL.

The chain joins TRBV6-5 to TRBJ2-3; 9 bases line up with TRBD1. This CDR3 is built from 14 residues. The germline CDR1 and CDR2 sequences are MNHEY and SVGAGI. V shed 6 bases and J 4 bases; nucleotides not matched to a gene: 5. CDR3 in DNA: TGTGCCAGCAGCTGGGACAGGGCGGCAGATACGCAGTATTTT. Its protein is CASSWDRAADTQYF.

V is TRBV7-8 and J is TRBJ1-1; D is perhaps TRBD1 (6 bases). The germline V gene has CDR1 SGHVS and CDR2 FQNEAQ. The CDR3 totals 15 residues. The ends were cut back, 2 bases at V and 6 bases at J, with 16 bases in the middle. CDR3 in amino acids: CASSLFTGGLAEAFF. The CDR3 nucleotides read TGTGCCAGCAGCTTATTTACGGGGGGCTTAGCTGAAGCTTTCTTT. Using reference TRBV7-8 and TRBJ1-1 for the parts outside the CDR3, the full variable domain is GAGVSQSPRYKVAKRGQDVALRCDPISGHVSLFWYQQALGQGPEFLTYFQNEAQLDKSGLPSDRFFAERPEGSVSTLKIQRTQQEDSAVYLCASSLFTGGLAEAFFGQGTRLTVV.

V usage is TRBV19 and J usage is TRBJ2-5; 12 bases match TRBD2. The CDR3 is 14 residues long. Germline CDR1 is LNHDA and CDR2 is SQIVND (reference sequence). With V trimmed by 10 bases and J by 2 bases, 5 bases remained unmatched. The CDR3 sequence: CATRLAGVQETQYF. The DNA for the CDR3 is TGTGCCACCCGACTAGCGGGGGTTCAAGAGACCCAGTACTTC.

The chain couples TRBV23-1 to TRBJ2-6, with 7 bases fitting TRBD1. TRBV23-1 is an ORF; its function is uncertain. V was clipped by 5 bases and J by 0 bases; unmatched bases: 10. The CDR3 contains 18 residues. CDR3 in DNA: TGCGCCAGCAGTACCCCCGGGACAGAAAACTCTGGGGCCAACGTCCTGACTTTC. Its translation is CASSTPGTENSGANVLTF.

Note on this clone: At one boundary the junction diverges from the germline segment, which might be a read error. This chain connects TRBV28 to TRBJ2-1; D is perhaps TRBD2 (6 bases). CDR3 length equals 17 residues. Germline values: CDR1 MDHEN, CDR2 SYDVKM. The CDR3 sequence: CASSSTGVAGPRNEQLF. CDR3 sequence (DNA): TGTGCCAGCAGTTCTACTGGGGTGGCGGGGCCTCGGAATGAGCAGCTCTTC.

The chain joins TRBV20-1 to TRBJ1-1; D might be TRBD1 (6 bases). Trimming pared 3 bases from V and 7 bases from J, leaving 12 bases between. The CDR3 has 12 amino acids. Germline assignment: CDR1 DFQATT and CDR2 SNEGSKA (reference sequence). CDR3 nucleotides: TGCAGTGCTAGTGGGGGCAGATTTGAAGCTTTCTTT. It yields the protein CSASGGRFEAFF.

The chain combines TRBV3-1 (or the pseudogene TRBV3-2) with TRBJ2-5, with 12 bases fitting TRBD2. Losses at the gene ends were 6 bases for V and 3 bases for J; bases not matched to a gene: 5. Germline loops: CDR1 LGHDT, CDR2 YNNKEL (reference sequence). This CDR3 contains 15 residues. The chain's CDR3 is CASSLRTSGEETQYF. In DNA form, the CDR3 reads TGTGCCAGCAGTCTGAGGACTAGCGGGGAAGAGACCCAGTACTTC.

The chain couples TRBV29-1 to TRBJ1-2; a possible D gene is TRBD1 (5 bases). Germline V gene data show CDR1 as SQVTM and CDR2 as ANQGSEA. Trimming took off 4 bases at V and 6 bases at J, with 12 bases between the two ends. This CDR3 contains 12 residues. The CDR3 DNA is TGCAGCGTTGTGCAGGGCTACGATGGCTACACCTTC. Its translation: CSVVQGYDGYTF.

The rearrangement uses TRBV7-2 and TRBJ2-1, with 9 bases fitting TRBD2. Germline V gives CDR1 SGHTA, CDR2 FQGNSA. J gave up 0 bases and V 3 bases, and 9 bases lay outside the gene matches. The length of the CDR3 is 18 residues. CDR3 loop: CASSFTGGLAISYNEQFF. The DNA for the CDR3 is TGTGCCAGCAGCTTCACGGGGGGACTAGCAATCTCCTACAATGAGCAGTTCTTC. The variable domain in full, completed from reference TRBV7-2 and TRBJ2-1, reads GAGVSQSPSNKVTEKGKDVELRCDPISGHTALYWYRQSLGQGLEFLIYFQGNSAPDKSGLPSDRFSAERTGGSVSTLTIQRTQQEDSAVYLCASSFTGGLAISYNEQFFGPGTRLTVL.

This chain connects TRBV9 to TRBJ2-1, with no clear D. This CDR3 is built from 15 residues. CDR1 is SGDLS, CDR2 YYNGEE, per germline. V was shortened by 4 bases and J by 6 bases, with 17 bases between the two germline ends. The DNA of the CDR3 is TGTGCCAGCAGCTCCCATCCCTCCGTCGGCAATGAGCAGTTCTTC. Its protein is CASSSHPSVGNEQFF.

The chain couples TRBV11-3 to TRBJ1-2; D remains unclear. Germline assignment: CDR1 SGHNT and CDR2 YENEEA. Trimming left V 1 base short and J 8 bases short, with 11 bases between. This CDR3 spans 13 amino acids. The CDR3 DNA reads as TGTGCCAGCAGCTTAGTGGCAGCGGGGGGCTACACCTTC. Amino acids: CASSLVAAGGYTF. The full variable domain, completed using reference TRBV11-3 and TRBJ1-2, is EAGVVQSPRYKIIEKKQPVAFWCNPISGHNTLYWYLQNLGQGPELLIRYENEEAVDDSQLPKDRFSAERLKGVDSTLKIQPAELGDSAVYLCASSLVAAGGYTFGSGTRLTVV.

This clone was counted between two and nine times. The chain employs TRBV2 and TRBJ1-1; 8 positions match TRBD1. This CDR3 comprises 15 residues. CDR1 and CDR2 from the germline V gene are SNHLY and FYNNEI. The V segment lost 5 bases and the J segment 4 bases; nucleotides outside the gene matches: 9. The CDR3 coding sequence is TGTGCCAGCAGTTTGCCGACAGGGGTCTTCACTGAAGCTTTCTTT. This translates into CASSLPTGVFTEAFF.

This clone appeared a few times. In DNA form, the CDR3 reads TGTGCCAGCAGCGATGGGACAGTCGGTGTGTTTAACTATGGCTACACCTTC. Translating it yields CASSDGTVGVFNYGYTF. The chain recombines TRBV9 with TRBJ1-2; 7 nucleotides match TRBD1. The germline V gene has CDR1 SGDLS and CDR2 YYNGEE. The CDR3 runs 17 residues. V was clipped by 3 bases and J by 1 base; unmatched bases: 12.

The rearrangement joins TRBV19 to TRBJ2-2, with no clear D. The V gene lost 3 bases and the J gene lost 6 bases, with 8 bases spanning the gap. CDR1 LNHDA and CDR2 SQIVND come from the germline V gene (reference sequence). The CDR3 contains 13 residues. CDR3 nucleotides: TGTGCCAGTAGTATTCAACAATCCGGGGAGCTGTTTTTT. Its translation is CASSIQQSGELFF.

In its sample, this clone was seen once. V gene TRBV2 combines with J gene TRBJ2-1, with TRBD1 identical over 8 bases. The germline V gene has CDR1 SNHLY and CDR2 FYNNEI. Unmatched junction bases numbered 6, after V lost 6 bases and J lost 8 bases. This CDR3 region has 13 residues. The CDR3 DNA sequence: TGTGCCAGCAGAAAGGACAGGGTCGATGAGCAGTTCTTC. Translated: CASRKDRVDEQFF. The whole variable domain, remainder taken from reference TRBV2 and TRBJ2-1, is EPEVTQTPSHQVTQMGQEVILRCVPISNHLYFYWYRQILGQKVEFLVSFYNNEISEKSEIFDDQFSVERPDGSNFTLKIRSTKLEDSAMYFCASRKDRVDEQFFGPGTRLTVL.

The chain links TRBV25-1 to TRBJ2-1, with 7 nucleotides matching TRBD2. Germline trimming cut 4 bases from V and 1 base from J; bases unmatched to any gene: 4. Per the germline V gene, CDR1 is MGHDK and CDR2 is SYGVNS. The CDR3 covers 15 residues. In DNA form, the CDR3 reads TGTGCCAGCAGTGCCGCGCGGGGGTCCTACAATGAGCAGTTCTTC. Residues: CASSAARGSYNEQFF.

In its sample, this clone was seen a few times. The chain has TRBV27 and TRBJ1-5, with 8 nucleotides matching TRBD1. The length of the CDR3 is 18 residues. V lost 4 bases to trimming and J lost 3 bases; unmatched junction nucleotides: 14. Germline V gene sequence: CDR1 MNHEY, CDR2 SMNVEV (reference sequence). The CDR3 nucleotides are TGTGCCAGCAGTTCCACCTCACCCGGGACAGGAGACAATCAGCCCCAGCATTTT. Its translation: CASSSTSPGTGDNQPQHF.

The DNA for the CDR3 is TGTGCCAGCAGCTTAGGGGCGGGACTAGAATCTGAGCAGTTCTTC. Translation: CASSLGAGLESEQFF. The rearrangement uses TRBV7-2 and TRBJ2-1, with 8 bases identical to TRBD2. CDR3 length: 15 residues. The germline V gene has CDR1 SGHTA and CDR2 FQGNSA. The V segment lost 1 base and the J segment 9 bases; nucleotides outside the gene matches: 8.

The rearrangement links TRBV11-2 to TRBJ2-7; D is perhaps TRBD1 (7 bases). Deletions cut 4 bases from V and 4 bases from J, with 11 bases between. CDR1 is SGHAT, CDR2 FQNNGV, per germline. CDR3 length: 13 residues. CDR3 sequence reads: CASSSEGAYEQYF. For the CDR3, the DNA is TGTGCCAGCAGCTCGGAGGGGGCTTACGAGCAGTACTTC.

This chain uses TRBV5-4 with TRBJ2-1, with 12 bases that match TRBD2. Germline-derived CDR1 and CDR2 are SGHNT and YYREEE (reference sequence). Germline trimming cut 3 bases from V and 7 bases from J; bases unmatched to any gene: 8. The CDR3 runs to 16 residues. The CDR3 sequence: CASSSSGGAVYNEQFF. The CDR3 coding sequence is TGTGCCAGCAGCTCTAGCGGGGGGGCCGTATATAATGAGCAGTTCTTC.

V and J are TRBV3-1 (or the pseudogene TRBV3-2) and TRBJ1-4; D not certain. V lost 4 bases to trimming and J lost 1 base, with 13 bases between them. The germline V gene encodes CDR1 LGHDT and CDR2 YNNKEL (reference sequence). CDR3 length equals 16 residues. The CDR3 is CASSPAGGLTNEKLFF. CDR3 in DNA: TGTGCCAGCAGCCCAGCCGGAGGCCTAACTAATGAAAAACTGTTTTTT.

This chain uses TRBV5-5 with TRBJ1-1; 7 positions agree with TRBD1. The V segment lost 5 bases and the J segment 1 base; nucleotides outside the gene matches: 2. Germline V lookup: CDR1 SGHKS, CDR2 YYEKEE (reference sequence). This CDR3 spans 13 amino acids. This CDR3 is CASSGDRNTEAFF. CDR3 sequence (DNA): TGTGCCAGCAGTGGGGACAGGAACACTGAAGCTTTCTTT.